What follows describes a single T cell receptor beta chain. Its antigen is still unknown. Adults of Caucasian background living in Nashville, Tennessee made up all donors. The entry originates in a study of shared clonotypes between healthy human individuals. Overall study: There were three CD4 naive, three CD4 memory, two CD8 naive and one CD8 memory plates per donor. Whole-study findings and limits: Only blood samples were collected, and tissue repertoires likely differ. The study generally estimated greater richness for naive than memory subsets.

Sequenced by immunoSEQ multiplex PCR; TCRdb stores in-frame clones only, minus some. The data show 800,000 to 1,200,000 clones, about 84% seen once. Sequenced sample: memory CD4+ T cells from PBMCs. The subset denotes: CD45RA-negative fraction. The TCR originated in a man aged 18-30 years in good health. Some clones in this sample may be carry-over from other donors' samples.

The CDR3 sequence: CASSSKTGEDEQFF. The CDR3 DNA reads as TGTGCCAGCAGCTCAAAGACAGGGGAGGATGAGCAGTTCTTC. J is TRBJ2-1 and V is TRBV7-8; 8 bases are a match to TRBD1. The V gene end was trimmed by 4 bases and the J gene end by 8 bases; junction bases not matched to a gene: 7. CDR3 length equals 14 residues. Germline loops: CDR1 SGHVS, CDR2 FQNEAQ.